This T cell receptor (beta chain) was captured by sequencing in a study of lymphopenia after photon versus proton radiotherapy. Points on this clone: The antigen remains undetermined.

The method was immunoSEQ multiplex PCR; TCRdb's version includes in-frame clones alone and lacks a portion of them. The sample carries 83,000 or so clones, about four fifths recorded once. Germline V gene lookup returns CDR1 PRHDT and CDR2 FYEKMQ (reference sequence). The CDR3 spans 15 residues. The V gene lost 5 bases and the J gene lost 8 bases, with 21 bases spanning the gap. General observations from the study: Photon-treated patients lost naive T cells and TCR diversity; proton-treated stayed stable.

The rearrangement joins TRBV13 to TRBJ1-2; D might be TRBD1 (6 bases). The receptor comes from a man in his sixties with pancreatic cancer. Material: peripheral blood, obtained from a patient treated with proton-based radiotherapy. DNA for the CDR3: TGTGCCAGCAGCGCCCGGGGGGGCGATTCTGACGGCTACACCTTC. It codes for CASSARGGDSDGYTF.